The 23 T cell receptor beta chains listed next were all sequenced from one sample in a study of OX40 agonist ivuxolimab in advanced cancers. Only in-frame clones appear in the TCRdb table, and some are missing; sequencing was by immunoSEQ multiplex PCR. Here the sample spans 75,000 to 100,000 clones, 90% to 95% being singletons. Specimen: CD4+ or CD8+ T cells sorted from blood, collected in a trial of the OX40 agonist ivuxolimab. Every receptor here comes from an adult with an advanced solid tumor such as melanoma, head and neck, liver or kidney cancer.

The chain employs TRBV5-4 and TRBJ2-2; the match to TRBD1 covers 7 bases. The CDR3 length is 16 residues. V was pared by 4 bases and J by 1 base, with 7 bases of the junction left unmatched. Germline values: CDR1 SGHNT, CDR2 YYREEE (reference sequence). The CDR3 nucleotides are TGTGCCAGCAGCACCCGACAGGGACAGAACACCGGGGAGCTGTTTTTT. This sequence encodes CASSTRQGQNTGELFF.

CDR3 nucleotides: TGTGCCAGCAGCCAAGGTATTAGCGGGAGTGAGTACGAGCAGTACTTC. It specifies CASSQGISGSEYEQYF. The chain is built from TRBV4-2 and TRBJ2-7; the match to TRBD2 covers 9 bases. In germline, CDR1 is LGHNA, CDR2 YNFKEQ. Losses at the gene ends were 1 base for V and 4 bases for J; bases not matched to a gene: 8. CDR3 length equals 16 residues.

This chain joins TRBV29-1 and TRBJ2-7; tentatively, D is TRBD1 (5 bases). V was pared by 4 bases and J by 5 bases, with 12 bases between. Germline lookup yields CDR1 SQVTM and CDR2 ANQGSEA. The CDR3 sequence is 12 residues long. The CDR3 DNA sequence: TGCAGCGTTGGGGTCAGGGCCCACGAGCAGTACTTC. Translating it yields CSVGVRAHEQYF.

The V call is TRBV7-2, the J call TRBJ1-1; the D is unclear. The CDR3 runs 14 residues. V was cut by 5 bases and J by 2 bases, with 12 bases left in between. Per germline, CDR1 SGHTA and CDR2 FQGNSA. In DNA form, the CDR3 reads TGTGCCAGCAGCAAGAGACGGGGTAACACTGAAGCTTTCTTT. It yields the protein CASSKRRGNTEAFF.

The rearrangement links TRBV10-3 to TRBJ2-1; the match to TRBD1 covers 12 bases. The junction had 10 bases not matched to a gene; V was cut back by 6 bases and J by 10 bases. The CDR3 sequence is 15 residues long. Germline CDR1 is ENHRY and CDR2 is SYGVKD. As DNA, the CDR3 is TGTGCCATCAGCGCACTGGGACAGGGGGCGGAAGAGCAGTTCTTC. This sequence encodes CAISALGQGAEEQFF.

The J gene is TRBJ1-1, the V gene TRBV23-1, with 7 bases identical to TRBD1. TRBV23-1 is noted as an ORF with a role that remains uncertain. Trimming at V came to 4 bases and at J to 1 base, leaving 24 bases not matched to a gene. This CDR3 is built from 21 residues. DNA for the CDR3: TGCGCCAGCAGTCGAGGGGGACACCCCGCAGAAGGGGGCTTTGGGAACACTGAAGCTTTCTTT. Translated, it gives CASSRGGHPAEGGFGNTEAFF.

The chain uses TRBV30 and TRBJ2-1; 7 bases agree with TRBD2. The CDR3 runs to 14 residues. The junction had 8 bases not matched to a gene; V was cut back by 5 bases and J by 4 bases. In germline, CDR1 is GTSNPN, CDR2 SVGIG (reference sequence). The CDR3 DNA reads as TGTGCCTGGGATACGGGAGGCGGGTACAATGAGCAGTTCTTC. Amino acids: CAWDTGGGYNEQFF.

The chain joins TRBV9 to TRBJ2-2, with D unclear. The V gene lost 0 bases and the J gene lost 2 bases, with 8 bases spanning the gap. Germline-derived CDR1 and CDR2 are SGDLS and YYNGEE. CDR3 size: 15 residues. CDR3 in amino acids: CASSVVGVNTGELFF. CDR3 sequence (DNA): TGTGCCAGCAGCGTAGTTGGCGTCAACACCGGGGAGCTGTTTTTT.

The chain has TRBV6-5 and TRBJ2-4; D not resolved. CDR3 size: 14 residues. V was trimmed by 6 bases and J by 1 base, leaving 10 bases between them. Germline V CDR1 and CDR2: MNHEY, SVGAGI. The CDR3 sequence is CASRSTTAKNIQYF. Written as DNA, the CDR3 is TGTGCCAGCAGATCTACTACTGCCAAAAACATTCAGTACTTC.

The J gene is TRBJ1-2, the V gene TRBV11-3, with D perhaps matching TRBD1 (5 bases). The CDR3 is 14 residues long. Trimming shortened V by 4 bases and J by 6 bases, and 15 bases separated the two germline ends. Germline loops: CDR1 SGHNT, CDR2 YENEEA. CDR3: CASSSRGVPDGYTF. The DNA for the CDR3 is TGTGCCAGCAGCTCCCGGGGGGTTCCGGATGGCTACACCTTC.

The chain links TRBV7-9 to TRBJ2-3, with D uncertain. CDR1 and CDR2 from the germline V gene are SEHNR and FQNEAQ (reference sequence). The CDR3 loop spans 12 amino acids. Trimming removed 5 bases at V and 8 bases at J, with 11 bases between. The chain's CDR3 is CASSTQLPTQYF. The CDR3 nucleotides read TGTGCCAGCAGCACGCAGCTCCCTACGCAGTATTTT.

The rearrangement joins TRBV4-2 to TRBJ2-3; D remains ambiguous. This CDR3 spans 14 amino acids. The germline V and J ends were trimmed by 0 bases and 2 bases, with 6 bases remaining between them. Per the germline V gene, CDR1 is LGHNA and CDR2 is YNFKEQ. CDR3 region: CASSQEIDTDTQYF. CDR3 bases: TGTGCCAGCAGCCAAGAGATAGACACAGATACGCAGTATTTT.

V usage is TRBV11-2 and J usage is TRBJ2-2; no reliable D call. V lost 5 bases to trimming and J lost 6 bases, with 7 bases between them. In germline, CDR1 is SGHAT, CDR2 FQNNGV. This CDR3 is 12 amino acids long. The CDR3, as DNA: TGTGCCAGCAGCCCCTGGCCCGGGGAGCTGTTTTTT. This encodes CASSPWPGELFF.

The gene calls are TRBV6-6 and TRBJ2-1, with 7 bases fitting TRBD2. The CDR3 extends over 15 amino acids. Germline V gene data show CDR1 as MNHNY and CDR2 as SVGAGI (reference sequence). J gave up 4 bases and V 2 bases, and 5 bases lay outside the gene matches. The CDR3 nucleotides read TGTGCCAGCAGTTACCGCTCGGGAGGTTACAATGAGCAGTTCTTC. It encodes CASSYRSGGYNEQFF.

This clone was seen just once. The chain combines TRBV2 with TRBJ1-2; the D is unclear. V was trimmed by 3 bases and J by 5 bases, leaving 10 bases between them. CDR1 SNHLY and CDR2 FYNNEI come from the germline V gene. The CDR3 has 13 amino acids. In DNA form, the CDR3 reads TGTGCCAGCAGTGAGTTGGTTGATTATGGCTACACCTTC. Translated: CASSELVDYGYTF.

The chain has TRBV2 and TRBJ1-5; D not resolved. The length of the CDR3 is 15 residues. V dropped 4 bases and J dropped 0 bases, with 10 bases sitting between them. Germline CDR1 reads SNHLY; CDR2 reads FYNNEI. CDR3 coding DNA: TGTGCCAGCAGTGGTTCCCAGATTAGCAATCAGCCCCAGCATTTT. Amino acid sequence: CASSGSQISNQPQHF.

The chain couples TRBV7-8 to TRBJ1-4; D remains unclear. Germline assignment: CDR1 SGHVS and CDR2 FQNEAQ. This CDR3 contains 15 residues. V lost 3 bases and J lost 6, with 14 bases in between. This CDR3 reads CASSFRRWADEKLFF. The DNA of the CDR3 is TGTGCCAGCAGCTTTAGAAGATGGGCAGATGAAAAACTGTTTTTT.

The chain combines TRBV6-9 with TRBJ2-7, with 7 positions matching TRBD1. V gave up 2 bases and J gave up 2 bases; unmatched junction bases: 0. CDR1 and CDR2 (germline): MNHGY, SVAAGI. The CDR3 contains 13 residues. CDR3 sequence reads: CASSYDRAYEQYF. The CDR3 DNA reads TGTGCCAGCAGTTATGACAGGGCCTACGAGCAGTACTTC.

The CDR3 protein is CASSEVPGTLTDTQYF. CDR3 nucleotides: TGTGCCAGCAGTGAAGTTCCCGGGACCCTCACAGATACGCAGTATTTT. The J gene is TRBJ2-3, the V gene TRBV2, with D perhaps being TRBD1 or TRBD2 (5 bases each). CDR1 and CDR2 from the germline V gene are SNHLY and FYNNEI. The V end was cut by 1 base, the J end by 2 bases, with 13 bases between. The CDR3 contains 16 residues. Filled out from reference TRBV2 and TRBJ2-3, the complete variable domain reads EPEVTQTPSHQVTQMGQEVILRCVPISNHLYFYWYRQILGQKVEFLVSFYNNEISEKSEIFDDQFSVERPDGSNFTLKIRSTKLEDSAMYFCASSEVPGTLTDTQYFGPGTRLTVL.

The V and J genes are TRBV5-4 and TRBJ2-1; D is uncertain. The ends were cut back, 0 bases at V and 10 bases at J, with 20 bases in the middle. Germline V CDR1 and CDR2: SGHNT, YYREEE (reference sequence). The CDR3 sequence is 16 residues long. The CDR3 DNA sequence: TGTGCCAGCAGCTTGGCGGTGGCTCCGTCGCGGTACGAGCAGTTCTTC. Translating gives CASSLAVAPSRYEQFF.

This rearrangement joins TRBV5-1 to TRBJ1-2; 8 bases align to TRBD1. After removal of 4 bases from V and 0 bases from J, the junction contained 5 bases not matched to a gene. CDR1 is SGHRS and CDR2 is YFSETQ in the germline V gene. This CDR3 is 15 amino acids long. CDR3 region: CASSPGQGANYGYTF. The CDR3 DNA follows: TGCGCCAGCAGCCCCGGACAGGGTGCTAACTATGGCTACACCTTC. Complete variable domain (other parts from reference TRBV5-1 and TRBJ1-2): KAGVTQTPRYLIKTRGQQVTLSCSPISGHRSVSWYQQTPGQGLQFLFEYFSETQRNKGNFPGRFSGRQFSNSRSEMNVSTLELGDSALYLCASSPGQGANYGYTFGSGTRLTVV.

This clone showed up just once. V usage is TRBV5-4 and J usage is TRBJ2-2, with 13 positions matching TRBD2. With V trimmed by 3 bases and J by 1 base, 6 bases remained unmatched. The germline V gene encodes CDR1 SGHNT and CDR2 YYREEE (reference sequence). This CDR3 is built from 18 residues. The CDR3 region has the DNA TGTGCCAGCAGCTCGGGACTAGCGGGACTTCAGAACACCGGGGAGCTGTTTTTT. Translation gives CASSSGLAGLQNTGELFF.

About this clone itself: A read error may produce the germline difference seen at one junction end. The chain carries TRBV28 and TRBJ2-2; tentatively, D is TRBD1 or TRBD2 (5 bases each). The CDR3 loop spans 16 amino acids. Germline V gives CDR1 MDHEN, CDR2 SYDVKM. CDR3 region: CASSLDRDAEHRGAVF. In nucleotides, the CDR3 is TGTGCCAGCAGTCTTGACCGGGACGCAGAACACCGGGGAGCTGTTTTT. The complete variable domain, with remaining parts taken from reference TRBV28 and TRBJ2-2, reads DVKVTQSSRYLVKRTGEKVFLECVQDMDHENMFWYRQDPGLGLRLIYFSYDVKMKEKGDIPEGYSVSREKKERFSLILESASTNQTSMYLCASSLDRDAEHRGAVFGEGSRLTVL.